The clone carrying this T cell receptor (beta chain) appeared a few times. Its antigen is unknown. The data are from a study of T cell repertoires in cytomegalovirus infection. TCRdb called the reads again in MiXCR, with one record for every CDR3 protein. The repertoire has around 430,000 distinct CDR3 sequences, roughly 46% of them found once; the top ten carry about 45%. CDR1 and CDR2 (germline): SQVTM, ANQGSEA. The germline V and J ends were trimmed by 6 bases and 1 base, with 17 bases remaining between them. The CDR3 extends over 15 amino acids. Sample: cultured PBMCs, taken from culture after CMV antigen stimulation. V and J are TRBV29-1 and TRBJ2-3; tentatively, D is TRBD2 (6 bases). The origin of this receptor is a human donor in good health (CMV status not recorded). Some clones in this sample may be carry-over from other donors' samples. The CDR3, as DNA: TGCAGCGTCGACGGGACTCGGGGTGGCACAGATACGCAGTATTTT. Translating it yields CSVDGTRGGTDTQYF.